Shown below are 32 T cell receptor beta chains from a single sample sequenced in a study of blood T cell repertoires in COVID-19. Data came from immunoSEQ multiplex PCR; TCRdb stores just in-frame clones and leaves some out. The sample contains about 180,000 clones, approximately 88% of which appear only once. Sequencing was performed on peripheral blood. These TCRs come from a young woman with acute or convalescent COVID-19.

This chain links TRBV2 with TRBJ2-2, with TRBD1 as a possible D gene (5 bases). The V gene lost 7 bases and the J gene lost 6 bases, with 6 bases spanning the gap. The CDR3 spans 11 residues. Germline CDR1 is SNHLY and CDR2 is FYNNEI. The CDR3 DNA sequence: TGTGCCAGCAAACAGGCCGGGGAGCTGTTTTTT. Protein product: CASKQAGELFF. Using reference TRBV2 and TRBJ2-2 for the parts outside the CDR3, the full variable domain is EPEVTQTPSHQVTQMGQEVILRCVPISNHLYFYWYRQILGQKVEFLVSFYNNEISEKSEIFDDQFSVERPDGSNFTLKIRSTKLEDSAMYFCASKQAGELFFGEGSRLTVL.

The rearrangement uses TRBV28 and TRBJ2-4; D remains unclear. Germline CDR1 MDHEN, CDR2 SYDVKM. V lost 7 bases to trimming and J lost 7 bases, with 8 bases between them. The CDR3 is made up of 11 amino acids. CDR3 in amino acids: CASTKSNIQYF. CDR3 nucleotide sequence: TGTGCCAGCACCAAGAGTAACATTCAGTACTTC.

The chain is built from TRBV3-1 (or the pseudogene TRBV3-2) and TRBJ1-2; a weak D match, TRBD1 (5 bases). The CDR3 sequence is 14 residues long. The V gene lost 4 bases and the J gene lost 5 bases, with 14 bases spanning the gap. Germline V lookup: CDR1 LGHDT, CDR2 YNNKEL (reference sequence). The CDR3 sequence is CASSPGGDRYGYTF. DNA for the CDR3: TGTGCCAGCAGCCCGGGGGGGGACCGATATGGCTACACCTTC.

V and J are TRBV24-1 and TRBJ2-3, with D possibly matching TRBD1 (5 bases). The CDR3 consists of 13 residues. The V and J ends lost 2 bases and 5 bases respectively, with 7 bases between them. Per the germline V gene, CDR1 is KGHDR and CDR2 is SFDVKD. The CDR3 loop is CATSDYDRDTQYF. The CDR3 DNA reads TGTGCCACCAGTGATTACGACAGAGATACGCAGTATTTT.

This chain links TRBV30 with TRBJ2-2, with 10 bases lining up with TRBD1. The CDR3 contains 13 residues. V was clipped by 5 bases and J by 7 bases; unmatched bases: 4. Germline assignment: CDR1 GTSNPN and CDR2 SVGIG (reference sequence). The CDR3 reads CAWDRGQFGELFF. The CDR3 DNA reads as TGTGCCTGGGACAGGGGGCAGTTCGGGGAGCTGTTTTTT.

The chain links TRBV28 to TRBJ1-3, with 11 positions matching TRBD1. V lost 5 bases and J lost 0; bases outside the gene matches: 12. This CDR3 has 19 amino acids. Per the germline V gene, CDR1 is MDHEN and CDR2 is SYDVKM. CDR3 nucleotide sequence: TGTGCCAGCAGTACGCAGGGACAGGGGGTCCTCTTCTCTGGAAACACCATATATTTT. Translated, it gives CASSTQGQGVLFSGNTIYF.

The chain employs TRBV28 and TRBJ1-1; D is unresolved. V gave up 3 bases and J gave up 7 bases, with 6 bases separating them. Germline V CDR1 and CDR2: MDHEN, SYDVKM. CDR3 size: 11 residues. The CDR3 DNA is TGTGCCAGCAGTTTTAATCTTGAAGCTTTCTTT. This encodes CASSFNLEAFF.

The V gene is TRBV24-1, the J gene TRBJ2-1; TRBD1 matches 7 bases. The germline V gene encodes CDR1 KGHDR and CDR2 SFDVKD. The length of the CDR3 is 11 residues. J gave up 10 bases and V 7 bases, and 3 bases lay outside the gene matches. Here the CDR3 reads CATRSGQEQFF. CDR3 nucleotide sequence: TGTGCCACCAGGTCGGGACAGGAGCAGTTCTTC.

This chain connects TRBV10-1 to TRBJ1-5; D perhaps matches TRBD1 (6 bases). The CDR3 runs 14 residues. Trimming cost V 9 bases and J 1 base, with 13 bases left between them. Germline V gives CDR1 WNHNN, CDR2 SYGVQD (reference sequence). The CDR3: CASWGQSSNQPQHF. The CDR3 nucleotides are TGCGCCAGTTGGGGGCAATCCAGCAATCAGCCCCAGCATTTT.

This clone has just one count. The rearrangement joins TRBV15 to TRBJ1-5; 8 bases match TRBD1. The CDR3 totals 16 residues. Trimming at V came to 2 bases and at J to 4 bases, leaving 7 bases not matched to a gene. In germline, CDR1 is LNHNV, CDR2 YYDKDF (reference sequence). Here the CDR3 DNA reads TGTGCCACCAGCAGAATAGGGAACAGGGGGAATCAGCCCCAGCATTTT. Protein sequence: CATSRIGNRGNQPQHF.

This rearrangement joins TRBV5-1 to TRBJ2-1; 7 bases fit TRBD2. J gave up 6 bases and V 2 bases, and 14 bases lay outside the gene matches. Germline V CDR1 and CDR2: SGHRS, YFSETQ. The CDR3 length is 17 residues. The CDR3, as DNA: TGCGCCAGCAGCTTAGGGGTGGGCGGGAGATGGACCAATGAGCAGTTCTTC. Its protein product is CASSLGVGGRWTNEQFF.

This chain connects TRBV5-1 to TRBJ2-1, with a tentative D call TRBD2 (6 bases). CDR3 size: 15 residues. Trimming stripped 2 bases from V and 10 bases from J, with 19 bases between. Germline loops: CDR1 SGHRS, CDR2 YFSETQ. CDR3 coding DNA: TGCGCCAGCAGCTTAATACCGGGGGACGGGAGCGAGCAGTTCTTC. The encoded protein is CASSLIPGDGSEQFF.

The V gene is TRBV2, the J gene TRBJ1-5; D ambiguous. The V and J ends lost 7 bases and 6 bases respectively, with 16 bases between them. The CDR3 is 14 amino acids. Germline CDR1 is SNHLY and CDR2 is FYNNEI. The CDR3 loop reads CASNMREGFQPQHF. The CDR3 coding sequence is TGTGCCAGCAATATGAGAGAGGGATTTCAGCCCCAGCATTTT.

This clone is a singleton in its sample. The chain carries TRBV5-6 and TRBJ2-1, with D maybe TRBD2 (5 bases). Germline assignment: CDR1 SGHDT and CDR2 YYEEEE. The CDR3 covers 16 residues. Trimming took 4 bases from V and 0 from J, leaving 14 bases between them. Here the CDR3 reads CASSPGWASSYNEQFF. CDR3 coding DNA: TGTGCCAGCAGCCCGGGATGGGCTAGCTCCTACAATGAGCAGTTCTTC.

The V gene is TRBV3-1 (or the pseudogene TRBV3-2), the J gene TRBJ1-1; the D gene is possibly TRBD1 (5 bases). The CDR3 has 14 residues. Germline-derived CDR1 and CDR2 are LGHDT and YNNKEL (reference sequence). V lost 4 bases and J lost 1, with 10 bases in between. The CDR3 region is CASSLRTPNTEAFF. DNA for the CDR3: TGTGCCAGCAGCCTACGGACACCGAACACTGAAGCTTTCTTT.

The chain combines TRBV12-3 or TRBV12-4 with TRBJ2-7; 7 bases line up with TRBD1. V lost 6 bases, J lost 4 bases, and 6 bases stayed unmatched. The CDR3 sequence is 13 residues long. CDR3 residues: CASSQDRNYEQYF. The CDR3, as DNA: TGTGCCAGCAGCCAGGACAGGAATTACGAGCAGTACTTC.

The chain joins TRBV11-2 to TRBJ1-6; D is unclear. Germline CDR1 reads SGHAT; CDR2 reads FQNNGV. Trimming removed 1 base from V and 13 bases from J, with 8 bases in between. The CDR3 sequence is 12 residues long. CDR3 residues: CASSLGPGPLHF. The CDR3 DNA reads TGTGCCAGCAGCTTAGGCCCCGGGCCCCTCCACTTT.

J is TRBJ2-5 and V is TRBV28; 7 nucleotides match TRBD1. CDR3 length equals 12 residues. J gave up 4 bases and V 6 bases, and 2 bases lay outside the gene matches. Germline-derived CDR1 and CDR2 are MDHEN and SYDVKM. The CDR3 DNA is TGTGCCAGCAGCAGGGGGATAGAGACCCAGTACTTC. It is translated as CASSRGIETQYF.

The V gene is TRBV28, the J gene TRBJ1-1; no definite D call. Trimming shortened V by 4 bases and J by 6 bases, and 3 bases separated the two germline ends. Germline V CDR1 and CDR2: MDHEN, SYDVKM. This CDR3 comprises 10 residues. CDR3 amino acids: CASSSAEAFF. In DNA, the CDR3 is TGTGCCAGCAGTTCGGCTGAAGCTTTCTTT.

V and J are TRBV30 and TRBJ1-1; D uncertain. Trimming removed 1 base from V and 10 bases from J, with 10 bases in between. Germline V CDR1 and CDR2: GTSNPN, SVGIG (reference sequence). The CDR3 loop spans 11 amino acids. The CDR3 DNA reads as TGTGCCTGGAGTGACGACGGGGTAGCTTTCTTT. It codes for CAWSDDGVAFF.

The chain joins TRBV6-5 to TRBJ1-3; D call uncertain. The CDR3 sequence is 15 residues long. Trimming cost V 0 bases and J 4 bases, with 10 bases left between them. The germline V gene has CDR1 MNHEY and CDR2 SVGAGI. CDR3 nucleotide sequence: TGTGCCAGCAGTTACTCGATCCAGGCAGGAAACACCATATATTTT. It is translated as CASSYSIQAGNTIYF.

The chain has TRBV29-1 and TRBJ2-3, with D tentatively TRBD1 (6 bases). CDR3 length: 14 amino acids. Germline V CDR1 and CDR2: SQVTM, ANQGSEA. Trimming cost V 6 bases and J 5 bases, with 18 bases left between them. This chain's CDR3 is CSVRVLSGEDTQYF. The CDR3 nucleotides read TGCAGCGTGCGGGTATTGTCAGGGGAAGATACGCAGTATTTT.

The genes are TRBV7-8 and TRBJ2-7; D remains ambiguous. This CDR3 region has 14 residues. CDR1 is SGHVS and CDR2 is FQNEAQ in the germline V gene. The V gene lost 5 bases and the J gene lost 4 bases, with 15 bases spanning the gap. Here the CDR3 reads CASSPAEYLYEQYF. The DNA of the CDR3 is TGTGCCAGCAGCCCCGCCGAGTACCTTTACGAGCAGTACTTC. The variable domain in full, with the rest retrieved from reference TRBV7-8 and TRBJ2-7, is GAGVSQSPRYKVAKRGQDVALRCDPISGHVSLFWYQQALGQGPEFLTYFQNEAQLDKSGLPSDRFFAERPEGSVSTLKIQRTQQEDSAVYLCASSPAEYLYEQYFGPGTRLTVT.

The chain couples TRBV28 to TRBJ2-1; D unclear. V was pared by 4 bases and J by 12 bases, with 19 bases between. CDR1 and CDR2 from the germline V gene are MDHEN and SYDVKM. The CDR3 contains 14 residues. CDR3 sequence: CASSSPGTGDGQFF. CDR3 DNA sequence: TGTGCCAGCAGTTCTCCCGGCACCGGAGACGGGCAGTTCTTC. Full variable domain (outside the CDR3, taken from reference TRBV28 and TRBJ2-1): DVKVTQSSRYLVKRTGEKVFLECVQDMDHENMFWYRQDPGLGLRLIYFSYDVKMKEKGDIPEGYSVSREKKERFSLILESASTNQTSMYLCASSSPGTGDGQFFGPGTRLTVL.

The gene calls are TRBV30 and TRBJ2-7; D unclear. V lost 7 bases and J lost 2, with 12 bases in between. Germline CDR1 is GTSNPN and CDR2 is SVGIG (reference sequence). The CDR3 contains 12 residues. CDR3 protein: CASGEQAYEQYF. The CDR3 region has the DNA TGTGCCTCTGGTGAGCAGGCCTACGAGCAGTACTTC.

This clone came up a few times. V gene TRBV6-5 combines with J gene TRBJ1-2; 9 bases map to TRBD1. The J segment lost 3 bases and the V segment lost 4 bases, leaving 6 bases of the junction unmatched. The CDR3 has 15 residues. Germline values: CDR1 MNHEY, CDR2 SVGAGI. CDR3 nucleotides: TGTGCCAGCAGTTCCTGGACAGGGGTACACTATGGCTACACCTTC. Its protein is CASSSWTGVHYGYTF.

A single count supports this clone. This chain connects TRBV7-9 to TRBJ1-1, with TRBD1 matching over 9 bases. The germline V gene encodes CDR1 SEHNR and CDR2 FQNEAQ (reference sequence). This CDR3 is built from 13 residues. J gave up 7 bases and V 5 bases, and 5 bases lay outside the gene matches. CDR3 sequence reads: CASSLTGGGEAFF. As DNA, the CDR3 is TGTGCCAGCAGCCTCACAGGGGGCGGTGAAGCTTTCTTT.

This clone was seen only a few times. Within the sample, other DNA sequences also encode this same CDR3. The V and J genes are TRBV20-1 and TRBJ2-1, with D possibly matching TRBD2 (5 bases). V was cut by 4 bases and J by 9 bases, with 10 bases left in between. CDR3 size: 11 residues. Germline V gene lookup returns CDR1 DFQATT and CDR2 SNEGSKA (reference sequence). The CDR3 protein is CSATLAGEQFF. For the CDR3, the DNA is TGCAGTGCTACCCTAGCCGGTGAGCAGTTCTTC.

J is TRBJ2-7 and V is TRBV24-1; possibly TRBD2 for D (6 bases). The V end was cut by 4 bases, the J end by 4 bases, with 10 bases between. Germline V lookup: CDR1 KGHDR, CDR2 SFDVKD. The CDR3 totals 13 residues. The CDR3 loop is CATSEAGRYEQYF. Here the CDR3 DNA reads TGTGCCACCAGTGAGGCGGGACGGTACGAGCAGTACTTC.

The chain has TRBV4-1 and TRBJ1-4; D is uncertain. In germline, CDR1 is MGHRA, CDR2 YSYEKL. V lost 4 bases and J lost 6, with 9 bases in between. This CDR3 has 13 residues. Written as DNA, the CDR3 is TGCGCCAGCAGCCGGCAGGCCGATGAAAAACTGTTTTTT. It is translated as CASSRQADEKLFF.

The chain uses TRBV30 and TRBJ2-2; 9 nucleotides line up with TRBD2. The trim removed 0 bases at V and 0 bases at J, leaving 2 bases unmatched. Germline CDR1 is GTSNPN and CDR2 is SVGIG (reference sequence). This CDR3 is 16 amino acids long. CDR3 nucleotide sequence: TGTGCCTGGAGTGTCTGGACTAGCGCGAACACCGGGGAGCTGTTTTTT. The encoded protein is CAWSVWTSANTGELFF.

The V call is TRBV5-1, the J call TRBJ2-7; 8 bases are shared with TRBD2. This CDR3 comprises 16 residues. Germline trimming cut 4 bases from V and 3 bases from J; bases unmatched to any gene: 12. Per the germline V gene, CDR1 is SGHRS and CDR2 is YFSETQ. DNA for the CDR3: TGCGCCAGCAGCCCTGGCCGAGCGGGAGAGCGCTACGAGCAGTACTTC. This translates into CASSPGRAGERYEQYF.